Only a few counts were recorded for the clone carrying this T cell receptor (beta chain). The antigen is unknown. The CDR3 is 15 amino acids. Trimming cost V 4 bases and J 1 base, with 15 bases left between them. Per the germline V gene, CDR1 is DFQATT and CDR2 is SNEGSKA (reference sequence). The entry originates in a study of blood T cells in healthy people across ages. The amount of total RNA extracted per sample was at least 5.5 micrograms. The use of a sample-barcoded 5' primer and a J-beta primer mix characterized a second PCR of about 7 to 12 cycles. Every cDNA molecule carried a tag from a template-switch adaptor bearing 12 random nucleotides. TCRdb called the 5' RACE reads again in MiXCR, with one record for every CDR3 protein. There are 600,000 to 1,000,000 distinct CDR3 sequences in the sample; about three fifths occur only once, and over 20% lies in the top ten. Findings and caveats of the study: PBMCs were not sorted, which prevented a conclusive comparison of naive versus antigen-experienced cells. Nothing was known about donor CMV status, and this possibly confounded expanded clonotype changes.

V usage is TRBV20-1 and J usage is TRBJ2-3; D might be TRBD1 or TRBD2, each matching 5 bases. Sample: blood. This sequence was found in a man younger than 40 in good health. CDR3 amino acids: CSAISGQSGTDTQYF. The CDR3 DNA is TGCAGTGCTATCTCGGGGCAATCGGGCACAGATACGCAGTATTTT.